The clone carrying this TCR beta chain was recorded many times. Treatment of any kind had been given to no patient before thyroid surgery. TCRdb reprocessed the PCR reads using MiXCR. The sample yields some 25,000 clones, around 20% seen once. These data are taken from a study of metastatic and nonmetastatic thyroid tumors. The CDR3 consists of 12 residues. Germline trimming cut 6 bases from V and 7 bases from J; bases unmatched to any gene: 5. Germline CDR1 reads MDHEN; CDR2 reads SYDVKM. The chain couples TRBV28 to TRBJ1-2, with TRBD1 matching 7 bases. Sequenced material: blood. The sequence was obtained from a male donor with papillary thyroid cancer or a benign thyroid nodule (not recorded which). Some clones in this sample may be carry-over from other donors' samples. CDR3 amino acids: CASSFNRGGYTF. In nucleotides, the CDR3 is TGTGCCAGCAGCTTTAACAGGGGTGGCTACACCTTC.